This T cell receptor beta chain was retrieved from a study of blood T cell repertoires in COVID-19. Each participant's cohort was designated according to participant-reported clinical history. Repertoires were generated with immunoSEQ multiplex PCR, while TCRdb's copy carries only in-frame clones and drops some. The repertoire includes approximately 270,000 clones, over 85% of them detected once, and less than 2% sits in the top ten. The CDR3 has 15 amino acids. The V gene lost 5 bases and the J gene lost 2 bases, with 13 bases spanning the gap. Germline assignment: CDR1 SGHTA and CDR2 FQGNSA. Sequenced sample: PBMCs or T cells enriched from blood (not recorded which). This rearrangement joins TRBV7-2 to TRBJ1-3, with D possibly TRBD1 on 6 matching bases. This receptor was taken from an older woman who had recovered from COVID-19. CDR3: CASSPTGIPGNTIYF. Here the CDR3 DNA reads TGTGCCAGCAGCCCGACAGGAATTCCTGGAAACACCATATATTTT.